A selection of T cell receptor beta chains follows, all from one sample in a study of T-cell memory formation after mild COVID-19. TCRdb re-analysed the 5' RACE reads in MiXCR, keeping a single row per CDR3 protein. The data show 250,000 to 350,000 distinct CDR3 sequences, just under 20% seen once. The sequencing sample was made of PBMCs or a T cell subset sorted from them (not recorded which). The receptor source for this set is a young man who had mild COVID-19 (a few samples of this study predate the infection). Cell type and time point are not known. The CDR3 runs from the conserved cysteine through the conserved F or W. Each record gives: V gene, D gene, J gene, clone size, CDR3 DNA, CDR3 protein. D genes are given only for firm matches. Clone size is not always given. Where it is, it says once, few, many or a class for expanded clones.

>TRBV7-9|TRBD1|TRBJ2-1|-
TGTGCCAGCAGCTTAGGTCCAGGGGGCAATGAGCAGTTCTTC
CASSLGPGGNEQFF
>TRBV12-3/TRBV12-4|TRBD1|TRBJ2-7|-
TGTGCCAGCAGTCCGGGACAGGGAGACCACGAGCAGTACTTC
CASSPGQGDHEQYF
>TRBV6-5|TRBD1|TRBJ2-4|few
TGTGCCAGCGGCGACTCGGGACAGAAAAACATTCAGTACTTC
CASGDSGQKNIQYF
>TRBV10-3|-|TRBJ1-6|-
TGTGCCACCCAATCGGACCCTGGAAATTCACCCCTCCACTTT
CATQSDPGNSPLHF
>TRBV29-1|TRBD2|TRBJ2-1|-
TGCAGCGACCTAGGACTAGCGGGGGGGCGCGATGAGCAGTTCTTC
CSDLGLAGGRDEQFF
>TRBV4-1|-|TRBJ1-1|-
TGCGCCAGCAGAAGTGTGGGTCTGAACACTGAAGCTTTCTTT
CASRSVGLNTEAFF
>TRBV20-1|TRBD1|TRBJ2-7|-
TGCAGTGCTAGCGAGTCACAGGGGGCTGGCGAGCAGTACTTC
CSASESQGAGEQYF
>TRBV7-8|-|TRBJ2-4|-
TGTGCCAGCAGGGCAGCGGGCATTCAGTACTTC
CASRAAGIQYF
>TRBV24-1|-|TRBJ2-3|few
TGTGCCACCAGTGATTCCTCCGTACCCTGGGGTACGCAGTATTTT
CATSDSSVPWGTQYF
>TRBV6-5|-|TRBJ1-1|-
TGTGCCAGCAGAAGCCCGCAGGAAGCTTTCTTT
CASRSPQEAFF
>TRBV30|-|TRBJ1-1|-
TGTGCCTGGAGTACGGCAGAAACGGCTTTCTTT
CAWSTAETAFF
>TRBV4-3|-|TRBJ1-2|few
TGCGCCAGCAGCCAAGTTTTTCGGGGGCAATACGATGGCTACACCTTC
CASSQVFRGQYDGYTF
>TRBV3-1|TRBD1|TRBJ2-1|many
TGTGCCAGCAGCCTCACCGGGACAGGGAATGAGCAGTTCTTC
CASSLTGTGNEQFF
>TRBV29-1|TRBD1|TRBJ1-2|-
TGCAGCGTTGAAACAGGACAGGGACTAGCTAACTATGGCTACACCTTC
CSVETGQGLANYGYTF
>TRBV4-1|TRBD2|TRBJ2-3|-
TGCGCCAGCAGCCAAAGTTGGGCTAGCGGGGGCGCAGATACGCAGTATTTT
CASSQSWASGGADTQYF
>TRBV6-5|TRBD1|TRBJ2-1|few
TGTGCCAGCAGGGCACAGGGGGGACATGAGCAGTTCTTC
CASRAQGGHEQFF
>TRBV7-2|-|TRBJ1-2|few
TGTGCCAGCAGCCGCAATACAGGGATAGATGGCTACACCTTC
CASSRNTGIDGYTF
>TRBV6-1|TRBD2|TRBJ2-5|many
TGTGCCAGCAGTGAAGCGGGGGGGCAAGAGACCCAGTACTTC
CASSEAGGQETQYF
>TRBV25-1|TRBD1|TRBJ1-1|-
TGTGCCAGCAGTGACCCCGGACAGGGGGGTACTGAAGCTTTCTTT
CASSDPGQGGTEAFF
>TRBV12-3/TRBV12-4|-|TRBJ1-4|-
TGTGCCAGCAGCCCCCGATGGGGGGAAAAACTGTTTTTT
CASSPRWGEKLFF
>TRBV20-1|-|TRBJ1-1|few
TGCAGTGCTAGAGTTTCTGGGGATACTGAAGCTTTCTTT
CSARVSGDTEAFF